The rows below give T cell receptor beta chains drawn from one sample of a study of blood T cell repertoires in COVID-19. Profiling relied on immunoSEQ multiplex PCR, and the TCRdb table lists in-frame clones only, not all of them. The sample records 200,000 to 300,000 clones, 88% being singletons. The sequenced sample was PBMCs or T cells enriched from blood (not recorded which). The receptors were gathered from a middle-aged woman with acute COVID-19. Both conserved end residues are part of each CDR3. Fields, in order: clone size, V gene, J gene, D gene, CDR3 DNA, CDR3 protein. D genes are given only for firm matches. Part of the rows lack a size; the others show once, few, many or a class for expanded clones.

clone_size: -
v_call: TRBV29-1
j_call: TRBJ1-2
d_call: -
cdr3_nt: TGCAGCGTTTCAAGGAGCTATGGCTACACCTTC
cdr3_aa: CSVSRSYGYTF

clone_size: -
v_call: TRBV13
j_call: TRBJ1-2
d_call: -
cdr3_nt: TGTGCCAGCAGCACAACAGATTCTTATGGCTACACCTTC
cdr3_aa: CASSTTDSYGYTF

clone_size: once
v_call: TRBV19
j_call: TRBJ1-3
d_call: -
cdr3_nt: TGTGCCAGTAGTATCCTGGGGGGTGCAGGAAACACCATATATTTT
cdr3_aa: CASSILGGAGNTIYF

clone_size: -
v_call: TRBV6-2/TRBV6-3
j_call: TRBJ1-2
d_call: -
cdr3_nt: TGTGCCAGCAGTGAGCCCGACTATGGCTACACCTTC
cdr3_aa: CASSEPDYGYTF

clone_size: -
v_call: TRBV2
j_call: TRBJ1-1
d_call: TRBD1
cdr3_nt: TGTGCCAGCAGTGCTCGGACAGGGGGCACTGAAGCTTTCTTT
cdr3_aa: CASSARTGGTEAFF

clone_size: few
v_call: TRBV7-2
j_call: TRBJ2-1
d_call: TRBD2
cdr3_nt: TGTGCCAGCAGCTTACCGATGCTAGCGGGGCGATACAATGAGCAGTTCTTC
cdr3_aa: CASSLPMLAGRYNEQFF

clone_size: -
v_call: TRBV3-1/TRBV3-2
j_call: TRBJ2-7
d_call: TRBD2
cdr3_nt: TGTGCCAGCAGCCACATAGCGGGGGGCTGCCACGAGCAGTACTTC
cdr3_aa: CASSHIAGGCHEQYF

clone_size: -
v_call: TRBV12-3/TRBV12-4
j_call: TRBJ1-2
d_call: -
cdr3_nt: TGTGCCAGCAAACTTGGCGGGGAAAGCGGCTACACCTTC
cdr3_aa: CASKLGGESGYTF

clone_size: -
v_call: TRBV10-3
j_call: TRBJ1-6
d_call: -
cdr3_nt: TGTGCCATCAGTGAGTCAAACAGGGTGACTAATTCACCCCTCCACTTT
cdr3_aa: CAISESNRVTNSPLHF

clone_size: few
v_call: TRBV16
j_call: TRBJ2-1
d_call: TRBD2
cdr3_nt: TGTGCCAGCAGCCTAGCGGGCAATGAGCAGTTCTTC
cdr3_aa: CASSLAGNEQFF

clone_size: -
v_call: TRBV29-1
j_call: TRBJ1-3
d_call: -
cdr3_nt: TGCAGCGTTGGCCTGAGGGGAGGCTCTGGAAACACCATATATTTT
cdr3_aa: CSVGLRGGSGNTIYF

clone_size: -
v_call: TRBV7-2
j_call: TRBJ2-3
d_call: -
cdr3_nt: TGTGCCAGCAGCTTAGGGGCCAGCACAGATACGCAGTATTTT
cdr3_aa: CASSLGASTDTQYF

clone_size: once
v_call: TRBV6-2/TRBV6-3
j_call: TRBJ2-5
d_call: TRBD1
cdr3_nt: TGTGCCAGCAGTTACTCGAGACCGGGACAGGGTGCGCAGACCCAGTACTTC
cdr3_aa: CASSYSRPGQGAQTQYF

clone_size: -
v_call: TRBV7-2
j_call: TRBJ2-5
d_call: TRBD1
cdr3_nt: TGTGCCAGCAGCTTGGGACAGGGGGAAGAGACCCAGTACTTC
cdr3_aa: CASSLGQGEETQYF

clone_size: -
v_call: TRBV9
j_call: TRBJ1-1
d_call: -
cdr3_nt: TGTGCCAGCAGCGTAACGACGGGTACTGAAGCTTTCTTT
cdr3_aa: CASSVTTGTEAFF

clone_size: -
v_call: TRBV5-4
j_call: TRBJ2-5
d_call: TRBD2
cdr3_nt: TGTGCCAGCAGCCTCGGCGGTAGCGGGGGGCTCCGAGAGACCCAGTACTTC
cdr3_aa: CASSLGGSGGLRETQYF

clone_size: -
v_call: TRBV2
j_call: TRBJ1-5
d_call: -
cdr3_nt: TGTGCCAGTAACCGAGACAGAAATAGCAATCAGCCCCAGCATTTT
cdr3_aa: CASNRDRNSNQPQHF

clone_size: -
v_call: TRBV9
j_call: TRBJ2-7
d_call: TRBD1
cdr3_nt: TGTGCCAGCAGCGCGGGGTTGGGACAGGGGGTCGAGCAGTACTTC
cdr3_aa: CASSAGLGQGVEQYF

clone_size: -
v_call: TRBV11-2
j_call: TRBJ1-1
d_call: -
cdr3_nt: TGTGCCAGCAGCTTTCCGGGAATGAACACTGAAGCTTTCTTT
cdr3_aa: CASSFPGMNTEAFF

clone_size: -
v_call: TRBV30
j_call: TRBJ2-1
d_call: TRBD1
cdr3_nt: TGTGCCTGTGTCGGACAGGGACAGCACTACAATGAGCAGTTCTTC
cdr3_aa: CACVGQGQHYNEQFF

clone_size: -
v_call: TRBV30
j_call: TRBJ2-1
d_call: -
cdr3_nt: TGTGCCTGGAGTGTGGAGGCAGAGCAGTTCTTC
cdr3_aa: CAWSVEAEQFF

clone_size: -
v_call: TRBV7-8
j_call: TRBJ2-2
d_call: -
cdr3_nt: TGTGCCAGCAGCCCTAGACCATTACAGGGAACGGGCGGGGAGCTGTTTTTT
cdr3_aa: CASSPRPLQGTGGELFF

clone_size: -
v_call: TRBV5-4
j_call: TRBJ1-5
d_call: TRBD1
cdr3_nt: TGTGCCAGCAGCTTGGGCGGAGAACAGGGGGCTTATAGCAATCAGCCCCAGCATTTT
cdr3_aa: CASSLGGEQGAYSNQPQHF

clone_size: -
v_call: TRBV5-4
j_call: TRBJ2-5
d_call: -
cdr3_nt: TGTGCCAGCAGCTTGGACGGGATCGAAGAGACCCAGTACTTC
cdr3_aa: CASSLDGIEETQYF

clone_size: -
v_call: TRBV12-3/TRBV12-4
j_call: TRBJ2-7
d_call: -
cdr3_nt: TGTGCCAGCACTTCAACAGAGACCTACGAGCAGTACTTC
cdr3_aa: CASTSTETYEQYF

clone_size: -
v_call: TRBV9
j_call: TRBJ2-2
d_call: -
cdr3_nt: TGTGCCAGAAATAAGACAGGCAACACCGGGGAGCTGTTTTTT
cdr3_aa: CARNKTGNTGELFF

clone_size: -
v_call: TRBV7-9
j_call: TRBJ1-4
d_call: -
cdr3_nt: TGTGCCAGCAGCTTAGATGCAGGGGAGAATGAAAAACTGTTTTTT
cdr3_aa: CASSLDAGENEKLFF

clone_size: -
v_call: TRBV18
j_call: TRBJ1-6
d_call: TRBD1
cdr3_nt: TGTGCCAGCTCCTCGACAGGGATCAATTCACCCCTCCACTTT
cdr3_aa: CASSSTGINSPLHF

clone_size: -
v_call: TRBV7-2
j_call: TRBJ2-2
d_call: -
cdr3_nt: TGTGCCAGCAGCATTGGACTTAACACCGGGGAGCTGTTTTTT
cdr3_aa: CASSIGLNTGELFF

clone_size: -
v_call: TRBV19
j_call: TRBJ2-3
d_call: -
cdr3_nt: TGTGCCAGTAGTCCCGGACAGTGGTCCTTGGGGTACACAGATACGCAGTATTTT
cdr3_aa: CASSPGQWSLGYTDTQYF

clone_size: -
v_call: TRBV19
j_call: TRBJ1-2
d_call: -
cdr3_nt: TGTGCCAGTATGGGAGGTGACTATGGCTACACCTTC
cdr3_aa: CASMGGDYGYTF